These T cell receptor beta chains were read from a single sample in a study of metastatic and nonmetastatic thyroid tumors. TCRdb re-called clones via MiXCR from the PCR reads. Among 15,000 to 25,000 clones listed, over 20% were seen once. The sample consisted of tumor tissue. These receptors were taken from a male donor with papillary thyroid cancer or a benign thyroid nodule (not recorded which). Some clones in this sample may be carry-over from other donors' samples. The CDR3 runs from the conserved cysteine through the conserved F or W. A D gene is named only where the DNA matches it firmly. For some rows the clone size is stated as once, few or many, or as a class when expanded; others skip it.

V gene	D gene	J gene	clone size	CDR3 protein	CDR3 DNA
TRBV24-1	-	TRBJ1-6	few	CATSENSYNSSLHF	TGTGCCACCTCAGAGAACTCCTATAATTCATCCCTCCACTTT
TRBV24-1	-	TRBJ2-1	medium-sized	CATSDLLGTNNEQFF	TGTGCCACCAGTGATTTGTTGGGAACCAACAATGAGCAGTTCTTC
TRBV15	-	TRBJ1-5	medium-sized	CATSLRGRQPQHF	TGTGCCACCAGCCTCAGGGGACGTCAGCCCCAGCATTTT
TRBV2	TRBD2	TRBJ2-1	many	CASSPFGGSYNEQFF	TGTGCCAGCAGCCCTTTTGGCGGGAGCTACAATGAGCAGTTCTTC
TRBV11-2	TRBD1	TRBJ1-1	-	CASNTGTGANTEAFF	TGTGCCAGCAACACCGGGACAGGGGCGAACACTGAAGCTTTCTTT
TRBV12-3/TRBV12-4	-	TRBJ2-3	many	CASSFPSREFDTQYF	TGTGCCAGCAGTTTCCCTTCGCGGGAATTTGATACGCAGTATTTT
TRBV7-2	TRBD2	TRBJ2-7	many	CASSPLAGFYEQYF	TGTGCCAGCAGCCCCTTAGCGGGCTTCTACGAGCAGTACTTC
TRBV5-1	TRBD1	TRBJ1-1	-	CASSSDADRARMEAFF	TGCGCCAGCAGCTCTGACGCCGACAGGGCCCGAATGGAAGCTTTCTTT
TRBV7-3	TRBD2	TRBJ2-1	many	CASSFLKLAGEHNEQFF	TGTGCCAGCAGCTTTCTTAAACTAGCGGGAGAGCACAATGAGCAGTTCTTC
TRBV11-3	-	TRBJ2-7	-	CSSGFYRNSYEHYF	TGTTCCAGCGGCTTCTATCGAAACTCCTACGAGCACTACTTC